This TCR beta chain stems from a study of blood T cell repertoires in COVID-19 (dated by TCRdb to about 2020). In the study overall: The collaborator samples originated in the United States, Italy and Spain and spanned the acute and convalescent phases of COVID-19. The samples were drawn from the first 160 participants of the ongoing ImmuneRACE study and from roughly 1,300 subjects provided by 6 global collaborators. The repertoires were made available in a free public database intended to serve as a resource for research on the immune response to SARS-CoV-2. Where available, HLA class I and class II types were obtained from metadata supplied by the sample provider rather than from assay-based typing. The material from the prospective study consisted of cDNA or gDNA derived from T cells, B-cell-depleted T cells, or PBMCs. A de-identified subject ID, COVID-19 status, age in years and sex were almost always included in the sample metadata. Deeply sampled blood TCRbeta repertoires from subjects exposed to, actively infected with, or recovered from COVID-19 were included in the dataset.

The CDR3 starts with the cysteine, ends with the phenylalanine, and has 15 residues. Left in the record is the CDR3 DNA by itself, 45 bases read in frame from the first base. Taken from the germline V gene, the CDR1 and CDR2 loops are SGHNT and YENEEA. V is trimmed back by 5 bases and J by 0 bases, and the junction contains 3 bases that no gene match accounts for. As for this clone: Its binding antigen is unknown. It has no much larger one-base neighbor in the sample; base qualities were not kept.

Each collaborating institution followed its own protocols to collect whole blood in K2EDTA tubes. For TCRbeta analysis, collaborator samples were shipped as frozen whole blood, as isolated PBMCs, or as DNA extracted from either sample type. Broad study findings and their caveats: The quantity of clinical and demographic metadata differed by source and by participant and was supplied without curation.

TCRbeta CDR3 regions were amplified from genomic DNA using the immunoSEQ Assay, a bias-controlled multiplex PCR. Concerning the study's data processing: Nucleated cell counts per sample were estimated from amplification of reference gene primers within the assay. Sequence reads were collapsed and filtered to measure the absolute abundance of every unique TCRbeta CDR3 rearrangement. Productive Simpson clonality was computed per sample as the square root of Simpson's diversity index over productive rearrangements. TCRdb took this table from immuneACCESS and kept in-frame rearrangements with V and J called. Such tables lack part of the clones; where checked against another copy, unresolved V genes explain under half of the gap, and the rest is unexplained. V, J and clone size are taken as reported in that table, and D and trimming were inferred from the DNA itself. Counted in this sample were around 69,000 clones; less than 90% of them appeared once. Together, the top ten hold approximately 8.8% of the sample.

This clonotype was sampled from a man over 45 with active COVID-19. The sample taken for sequencing was peripheral blood. Recombination joined TRBV11-3 with TRBJ2-1, with TRBD1 matching 8 junction bases. CDR3 loop: CASSETGASYNEQFF. The bases are TGTGCCAGCAGCGAGACAGGGGCCTCCTACAATGAGCAGTTCTTC.